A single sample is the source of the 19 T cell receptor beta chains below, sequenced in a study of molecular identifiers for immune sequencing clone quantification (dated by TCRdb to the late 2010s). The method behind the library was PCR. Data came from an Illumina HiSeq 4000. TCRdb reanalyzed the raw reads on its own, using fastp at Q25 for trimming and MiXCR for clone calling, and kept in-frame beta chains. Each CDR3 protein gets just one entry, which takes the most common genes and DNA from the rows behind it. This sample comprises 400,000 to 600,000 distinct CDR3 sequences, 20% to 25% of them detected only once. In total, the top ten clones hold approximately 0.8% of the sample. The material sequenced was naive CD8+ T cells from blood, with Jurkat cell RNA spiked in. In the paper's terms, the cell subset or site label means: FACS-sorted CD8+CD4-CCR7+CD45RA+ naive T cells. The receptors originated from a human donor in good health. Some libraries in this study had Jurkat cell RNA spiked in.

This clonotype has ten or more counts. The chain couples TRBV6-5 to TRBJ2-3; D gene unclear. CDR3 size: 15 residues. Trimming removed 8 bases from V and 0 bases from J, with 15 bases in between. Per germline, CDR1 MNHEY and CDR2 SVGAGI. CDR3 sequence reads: CASSRLPFSTDTQYF. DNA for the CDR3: TGTGCCAGCTCAAGGCTCCCTTTTAGCACAGATACGCAGTATTTT.

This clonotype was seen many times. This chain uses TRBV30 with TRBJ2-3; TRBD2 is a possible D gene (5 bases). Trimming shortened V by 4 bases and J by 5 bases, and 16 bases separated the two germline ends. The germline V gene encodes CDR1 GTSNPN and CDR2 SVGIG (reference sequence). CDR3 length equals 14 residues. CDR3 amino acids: CAWTTGTPGDTQYF. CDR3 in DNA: TGTGCCTGGACTACGGGAACCCCTGGAGATACGCAGTATTTT. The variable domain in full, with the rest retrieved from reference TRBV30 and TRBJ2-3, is SQTIHQWPATLVQPVGSPLSLECTVEGTSNPNLYWYRQAAGRGLQLLFYSVGIGQISSEVPQNLSASRPQDRQFILSSKKLLLSDSGFYLCAWTTGTPGDTQYFGPGTRLTVL.

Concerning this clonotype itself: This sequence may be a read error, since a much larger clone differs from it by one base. The CDR3 region has the DNA TGTGCCAGCAGTTACAACTACAGATTTGAAGCTTTCTTT. Translation: CASSYNYRFEAFF. The chain uses TRBV6-2 or TRBV6-3 and TRBJ1-1; D call uncertain. V was cut by 2 bases and J by 7 bases, with 11 bases left in between. Per germline, CDR1 MNHEY and CDR2 SVGEGT. This CDR3 spans 13 amino acids.

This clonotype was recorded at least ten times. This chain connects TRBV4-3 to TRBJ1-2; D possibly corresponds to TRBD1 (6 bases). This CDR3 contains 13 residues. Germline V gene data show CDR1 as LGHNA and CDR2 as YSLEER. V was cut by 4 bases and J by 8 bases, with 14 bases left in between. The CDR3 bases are TGCGCCAGCAGCCTACAGGGAGCCCTAGGCTACACCTTC. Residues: CASSLQGALGYTF.

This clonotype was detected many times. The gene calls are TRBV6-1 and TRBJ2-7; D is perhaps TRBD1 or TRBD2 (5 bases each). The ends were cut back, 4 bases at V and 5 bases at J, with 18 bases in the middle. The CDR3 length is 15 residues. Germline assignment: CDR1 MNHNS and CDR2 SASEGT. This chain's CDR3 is CASSVFSGTEDEQYF. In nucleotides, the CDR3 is TGTGCCAGCAGTGTCTTTTCCGGGACCGAGGACGAGCAGTACTTC.

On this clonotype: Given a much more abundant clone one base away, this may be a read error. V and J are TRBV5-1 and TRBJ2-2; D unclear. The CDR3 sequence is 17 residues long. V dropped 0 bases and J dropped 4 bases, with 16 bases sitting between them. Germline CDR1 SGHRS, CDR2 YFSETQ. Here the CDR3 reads CASSLAYGPMSTGELFF. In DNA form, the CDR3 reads TGCGCCAGCAGCTTGGCTTATGGCCCCATGAGCACCGGGGAGCTGTTTTTT.

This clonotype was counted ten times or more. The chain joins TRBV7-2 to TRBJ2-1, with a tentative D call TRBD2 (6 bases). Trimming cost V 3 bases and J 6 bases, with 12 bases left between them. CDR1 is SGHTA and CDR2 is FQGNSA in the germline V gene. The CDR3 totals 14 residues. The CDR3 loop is CASSLMVGGNEQFF. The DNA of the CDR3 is TGTGCCAGCAGCTTGATGGTCGGGGGCAATGAGCAGTTCTTC.

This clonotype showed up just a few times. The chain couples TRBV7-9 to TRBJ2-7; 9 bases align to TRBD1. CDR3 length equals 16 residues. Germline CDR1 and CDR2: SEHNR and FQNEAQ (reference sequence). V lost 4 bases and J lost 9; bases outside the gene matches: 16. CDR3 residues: CASSYVTTGQGRGQYF. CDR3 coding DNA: TGTGCCAGCAGCTATGTTACGACGGGACAGGGAAGGGGGCAGTACTTC.

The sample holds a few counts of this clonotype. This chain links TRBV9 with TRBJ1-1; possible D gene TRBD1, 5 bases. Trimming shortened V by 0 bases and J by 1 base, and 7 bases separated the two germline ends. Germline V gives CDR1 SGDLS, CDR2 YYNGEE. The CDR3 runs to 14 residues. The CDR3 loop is CASSVDGGNTEAFF. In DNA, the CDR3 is TGTGCCAGCAGCGTAGATGGGGGGAACACTGAAGCTTTCTTT.

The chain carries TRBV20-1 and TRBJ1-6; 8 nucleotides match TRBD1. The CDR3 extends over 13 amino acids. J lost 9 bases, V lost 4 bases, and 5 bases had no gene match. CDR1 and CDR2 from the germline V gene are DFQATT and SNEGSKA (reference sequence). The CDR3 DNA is TGCAGTGCTAAAGACAGGGGTAGTTCACCCCTCCACTTT. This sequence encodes CSAKDRGSSPLHF.

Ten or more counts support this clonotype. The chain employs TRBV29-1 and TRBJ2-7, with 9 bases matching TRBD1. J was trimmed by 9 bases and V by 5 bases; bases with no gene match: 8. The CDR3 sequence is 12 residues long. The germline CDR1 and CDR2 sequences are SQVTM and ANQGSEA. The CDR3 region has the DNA TGCAGCGTTCCGGGACAGGGAAGTGTGCAGTACTTC. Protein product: CSVPGQGSVQYF.

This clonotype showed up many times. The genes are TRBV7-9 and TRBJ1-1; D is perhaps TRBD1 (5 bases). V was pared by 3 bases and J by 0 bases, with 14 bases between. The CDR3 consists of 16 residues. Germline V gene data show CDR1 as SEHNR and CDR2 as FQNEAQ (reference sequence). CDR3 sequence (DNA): TGTGCCAGCAGCTTTCGGCCGGGGGAAATGAACACTGAAGCTTTCTTT. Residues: CASSFRPGEMNTEAFF. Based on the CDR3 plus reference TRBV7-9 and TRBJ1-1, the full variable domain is DTGVSQNPRHKITKRGQNVTFRCDPISEHNRLYWYRQTLGQGPEFLTYFQNEAQLEKSRLLSDRFSAERPKGSFSTLEIQRTEQGDSAMYLCASSFRPGEMNTEAFFGQGTRLTVV.

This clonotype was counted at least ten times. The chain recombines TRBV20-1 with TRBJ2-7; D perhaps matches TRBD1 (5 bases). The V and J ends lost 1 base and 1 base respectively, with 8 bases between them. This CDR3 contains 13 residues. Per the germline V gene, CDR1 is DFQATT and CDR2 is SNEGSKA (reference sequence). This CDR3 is CSARVSGSYEQYF. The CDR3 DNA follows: TGCAGTGCTAGAGTTTCAGGGTCCTACGAGCAGTACTTC.

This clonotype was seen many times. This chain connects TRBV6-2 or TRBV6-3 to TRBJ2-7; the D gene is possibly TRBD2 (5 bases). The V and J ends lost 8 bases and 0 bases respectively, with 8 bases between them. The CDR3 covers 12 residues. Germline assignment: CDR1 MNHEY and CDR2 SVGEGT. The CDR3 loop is CASGSNSYEQYF. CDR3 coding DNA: TGTGCCAGCGGGAGTAACTCCTACGAGCAGTACTTC.

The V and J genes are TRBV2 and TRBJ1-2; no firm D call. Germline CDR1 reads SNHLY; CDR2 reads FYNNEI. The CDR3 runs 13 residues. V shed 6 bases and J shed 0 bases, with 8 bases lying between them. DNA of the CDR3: TGTGCCAGCAGCGTTAGAGCTAACTATGGCTACACCTTC. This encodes CASSVRANYGYTF.

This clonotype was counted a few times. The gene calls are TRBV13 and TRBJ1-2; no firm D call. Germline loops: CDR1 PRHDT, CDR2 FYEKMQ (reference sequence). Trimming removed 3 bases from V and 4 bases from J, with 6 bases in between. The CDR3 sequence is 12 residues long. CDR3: CASSFKAYGYTF. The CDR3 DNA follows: TGTGCCAGCAGCTTCAAAGCCTATGGCTACACCTTC.

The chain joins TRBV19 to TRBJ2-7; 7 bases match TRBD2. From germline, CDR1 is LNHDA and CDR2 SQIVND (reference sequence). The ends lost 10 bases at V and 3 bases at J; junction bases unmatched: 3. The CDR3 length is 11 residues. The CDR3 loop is CATAGVYEQYF. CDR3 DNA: TGTGCCACGGCGGGGGTCTACGAGCAGTACTTC.

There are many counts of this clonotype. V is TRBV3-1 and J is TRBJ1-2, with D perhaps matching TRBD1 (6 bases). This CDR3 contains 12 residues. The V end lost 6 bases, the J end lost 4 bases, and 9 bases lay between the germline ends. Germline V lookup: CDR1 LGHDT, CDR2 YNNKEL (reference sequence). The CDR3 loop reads CASSRTVYGYTF. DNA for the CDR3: TGTGCCAGCAGTAGGACAGTCTATGGCTACACCTTC.

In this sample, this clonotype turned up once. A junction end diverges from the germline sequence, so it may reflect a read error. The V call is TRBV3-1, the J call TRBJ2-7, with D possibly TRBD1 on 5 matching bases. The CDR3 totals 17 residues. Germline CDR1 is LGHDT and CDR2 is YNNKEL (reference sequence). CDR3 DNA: TGTGCCAGCAGCCAAGAGCGAGTGCACAGGCCACCCTACGGGCAGTACTTC. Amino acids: CASSQERVHRPPYGQYF.